This T cell receptor (beta chain) comes out of a study of neoadjuvant anti-PD-1 for oral cavity cancer. TCRdb's table, derived via immunoSEQ multiplex PCR, lists solely in-frame clones and lacks some. This table has about 68,000 clones, roughly 85% appearing once. Indicated time point: after neoadjuvant nivolumab, at surgical resection. These oral cavity squamous cell carcinomas were HPV-negative and locally advanced. V was shortened by 3 bases and J by 2 bases, with 11 bases between the two germline ends. Germline assignment: CDR1 MDHEN and CDR2 SYDVKM. The CDR3 runs to 14 residues. The TCR originated in a person between 40 and 79 years old with oral cavity squamous cell carcinoma. Sequenced here: PBMCs, sampled after nivolumab (anti-PD-1) treatment. The genes are TRBV28 and TRBJ2-7; the D is unclear. CDR3 sequence: CASSFFEQPYEQYF. The CDR3, as DNA: TGTGCCAGCAGTTTCTTCGAACAGCCCTACGAGCAGTACTTC.